This T cell receptor (beta chain) was captured in a study of shared clonotypes between healthy human individuals. The donors were all Caucasian adults (living in Nashville, Tennessee). The split of CD4+ cells yielded CD45RA+ naive and CD45RA-negative memory subsets. Study-wide results and caveats: Researchers found naive subsets generally carried larger estimated richness than memory subsets.

Trimming removed 10 bases at V and 2 bases at J, with 18 bases between. The CDR3 sequence is 14 residues long. In germline, CDR1 is MNHEY, CDR2 SMNVEV (reference sequence). About this clone itself: Its antigen remains unknown.

Each subset's genomic DNA was split evenly across several immunoSEQ plates. Sequenced by immunoSEQ multiplex PCR; TCRdb stores in-frame clones only, minus some. The sample has about 2.4 million clones, 90% to 95% seen once. This clonotype was obtained from a man aged 18 to 30 in good health. The sample was naive CD4+ T cells sorted from blood. Subset in this sample: CD45RA+ positively selected. The chain carries TRBV27 and TRBJ2-7; TRBD2 is a possible D gene (6 bases). This CDR3 is CATARDRIAYEQYF. The CDR3 DNA sequence: TGTGCCACCGCGCGGGACCGAATAGCCTACGAGCAGTACTTC.